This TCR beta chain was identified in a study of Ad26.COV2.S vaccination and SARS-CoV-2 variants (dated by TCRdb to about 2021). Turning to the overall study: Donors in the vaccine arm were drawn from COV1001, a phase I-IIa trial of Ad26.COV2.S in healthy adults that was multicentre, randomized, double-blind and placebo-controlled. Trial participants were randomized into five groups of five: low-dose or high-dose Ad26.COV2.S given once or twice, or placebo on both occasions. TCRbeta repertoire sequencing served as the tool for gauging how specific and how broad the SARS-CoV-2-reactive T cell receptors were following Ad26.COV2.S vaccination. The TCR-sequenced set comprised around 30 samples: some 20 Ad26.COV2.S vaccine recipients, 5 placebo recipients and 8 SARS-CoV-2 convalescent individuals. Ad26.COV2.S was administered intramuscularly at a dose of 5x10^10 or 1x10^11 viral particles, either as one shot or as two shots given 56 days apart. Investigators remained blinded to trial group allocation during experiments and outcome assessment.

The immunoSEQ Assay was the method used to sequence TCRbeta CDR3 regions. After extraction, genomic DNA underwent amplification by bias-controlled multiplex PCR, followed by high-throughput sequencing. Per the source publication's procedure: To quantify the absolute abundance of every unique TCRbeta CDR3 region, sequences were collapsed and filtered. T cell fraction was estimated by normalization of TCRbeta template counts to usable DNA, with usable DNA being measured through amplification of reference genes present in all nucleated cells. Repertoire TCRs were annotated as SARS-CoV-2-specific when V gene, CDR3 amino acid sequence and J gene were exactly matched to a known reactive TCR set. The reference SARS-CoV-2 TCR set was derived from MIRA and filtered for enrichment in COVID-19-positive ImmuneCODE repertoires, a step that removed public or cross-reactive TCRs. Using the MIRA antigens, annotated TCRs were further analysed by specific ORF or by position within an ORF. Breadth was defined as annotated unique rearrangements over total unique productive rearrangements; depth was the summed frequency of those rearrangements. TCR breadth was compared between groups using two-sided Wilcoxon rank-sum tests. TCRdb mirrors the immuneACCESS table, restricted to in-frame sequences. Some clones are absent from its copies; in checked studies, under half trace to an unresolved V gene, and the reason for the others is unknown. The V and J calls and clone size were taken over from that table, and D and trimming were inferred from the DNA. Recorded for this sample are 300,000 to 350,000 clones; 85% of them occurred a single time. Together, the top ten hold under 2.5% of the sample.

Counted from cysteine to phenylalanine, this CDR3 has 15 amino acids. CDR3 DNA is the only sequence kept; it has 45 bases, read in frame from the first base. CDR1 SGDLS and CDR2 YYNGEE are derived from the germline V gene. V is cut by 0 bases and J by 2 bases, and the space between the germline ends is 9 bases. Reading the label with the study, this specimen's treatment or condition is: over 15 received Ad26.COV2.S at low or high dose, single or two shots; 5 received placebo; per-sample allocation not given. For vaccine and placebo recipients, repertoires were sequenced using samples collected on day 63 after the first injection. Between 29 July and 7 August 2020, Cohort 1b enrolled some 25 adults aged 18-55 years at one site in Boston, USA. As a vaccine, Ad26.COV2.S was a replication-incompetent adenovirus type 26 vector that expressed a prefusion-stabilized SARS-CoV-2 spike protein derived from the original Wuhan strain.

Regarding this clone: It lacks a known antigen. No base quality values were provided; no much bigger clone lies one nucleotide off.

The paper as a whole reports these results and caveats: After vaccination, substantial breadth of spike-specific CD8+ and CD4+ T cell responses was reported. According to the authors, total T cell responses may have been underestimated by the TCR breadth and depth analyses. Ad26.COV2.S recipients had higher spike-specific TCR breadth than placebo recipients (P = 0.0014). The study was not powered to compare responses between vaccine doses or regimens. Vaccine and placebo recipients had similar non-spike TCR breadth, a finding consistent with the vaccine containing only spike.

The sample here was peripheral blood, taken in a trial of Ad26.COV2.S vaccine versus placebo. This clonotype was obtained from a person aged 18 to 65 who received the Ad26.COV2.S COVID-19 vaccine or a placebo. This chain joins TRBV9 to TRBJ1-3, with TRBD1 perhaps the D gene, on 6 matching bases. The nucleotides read TGTGCCAGCAGCGTAGGGACAGTTACTGGAAACACCATATATTTT. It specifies CASSVGTVTGNTIYF.